This T cell receptor (beta chain) derives from a study of T cell repertoires in cytomegalovirus infection. Across the study: TCR beta signatures that were public indicated CMV infection and matching HLA type. Study-wide findings and caveats: CMV carriers having the relevant HLA were flagged by cumulative public TCR beta family frequency. HLA-C-restricted TCR beta clonotypes specific for CMV led the ex vivo response.

TCRdb reprocessed the reads via MiXCR and lists one record per CDR3 protein. Found here are under 250,000 distinct CDR3 sequences, around 6.2% of them singletons; the top ten hold 5.5% to 8%. This clonotype appeared many times. Its antigen is not known. V lost 6 bases, J lost 7 bases, and 10 bases lay in between. Germline CDR1 is SGHTA and CDR2 is FQGNSA. The CDR3 is 12 amino acids. The chain employs TRBV7-2 and TRBJ2-1; D ambiguous. The material sequenced was PBMCs. This receptor was taken from a human donor in good health (CMV status not recorded). Some clones in this sample may be carry-over from other donors' samples. The CDR3 nucleotides are TGTGCCAGCAGGGTAGACACAAATGAGCAGTTCTTC. Protein: CASRVDTNEQFF.